The 20 T cell receptor beta chains in this list originate from one sample, sequenced in a study of cytomegalovirus exposure and HLA in healthy donors. 13 Jbeta primers and 60 Vbeta primers were used for the PCR. TCRdb's table, derived via immunoSEQ multiplex PCR, lists solely in-frame clones and lacks some. The data hold 150,000 to 200,000 clones, with about 75% observed a single time. Sequencing was performed on PBMCs. These TCRs come from a male donor in good health and CMV-seropositive.

The gene calls are TRBV2 and TRBJ2-7, with TRBD1 matching over 7 bases. Germline CDR1 reads SNHLY; CDR2 reads FYNNEI. Germline trimming cut 6 bases from V and 1 base from J; bases unmatched to any gene: 6. There are 14 residues in the CDR3. The chain's CDR3 is CASRGTEISYEQYF. CDR3 nucleotides: TGTGCCAGCAGGGGGACAGAGATTTCCTACGAGCAGTACTTC.

The V gene is TRBV19, the J gene TRBJ2-6; 8 nucleotides line up with TRBD2. The CDR3 runs 17 residues. The germline CDR1 and CDR2 sequences are LNHDA and SQIVND (reference sequence). Trimming removed 5 bases from V and 0 bases from J; junction bases left unmatched: 6. The CDR3 nucleotides are TGTGCCAGTAGTCCGGGGGGGGACATCTCTGGGGCCAACGTCCTGACTTTC. Translation gives CASSPGGDISGANVLTF.

The V gene is TRBV6-1, the J gene TRBJ2-7; TRBD2 matches at 7 bases. The CDR3 has 15 amino acids. The germline V gene has CDR1 MNHNS and CDR2 SASEGT. Unmatched junction bases numbered 5, after V lost 2 bases and J lost 1 base. The CDR3 DNA sequence: TGTGCCAGCAGTGAATTGGGCGGGGGTTCCTACGAGCAGTACTTC. Amino acids: CASSELGGGSYEQYF.

The chain couples TRBV30 to TRBJ2-7; no definite D call. Trimming left V 4 bases short and J 4 bases short, with 8 bases between. This CDR3 has 11 residues. Germline lookup yields CDR1 GTSNPN and CDR2 SVGIG (reference sequence). CDR3 sequence (DNA): TGTGCCTGGATGGGCAGTTACGAGCAGTACTTC. The encoded protein is CAWMGSYEQYF.

This chain connects TRBV9 to TRBJ2-2, with D unresolved. V was shortened by 2 bases and J by 7 bases, with 15 bases between the two germline ends. The CDR3 consists of 15 residues. The V gene's germline CDR1 is SGDLS and CDR2 YYNGEE. CDR3 loop: CASSVYSVFGGELFF. The DNA of the CDR3 is TGTGCCAGCAGCGTCTACAGTGTATTTGGCGGGGAGCTGTTTTTT.

The chain combines TRBV29-1 with TRBJ2-1; the D gene is possibly TRBD1 (6 bases). V was clipped by 6 bases and J by 6 bases, with 12 bases between them. Germline-derived CDR1 and CDR2 are SQVTM and ANQGSEA. CDR3 size: 12 residues. Written as DNA, the CDR3 is TGCAGCGTGAAGACAGGCCCCAATGAGCAGTTCTTC. It encodes CSVKTGPNEQFF.

This chain uses TRBV19 with TRBJ1-3, with TRBD1 matching 7 bases. With 5 bases clipped from V and 3 bases from J, the junction kept 7 bases outside the gene matches. This CDR3 spans 15 amino acids. Germline V gene data show CDR1 as LNHDA and CDR2 as SQIVND (reference sequence). DNA for the CDR3: TGTGCCAGTAGTGCCGACAGGGAAGGTGGAAACACCATATATTTT. Protein product: CASSADREGGNTIYF. The full variable domain, in which reference TRBV19 and TRBJ1-3 provide the parts outside the CDR3, is DGGITQSPKYLFRKEGQNVTLSCEQNLNHDAMYWYRQDPGQGLRLIYYSQIVNDFQKGDIAEGYSVSREKKESFPLTVTSAQKNPTAFYLCASSADREGGNTIYFGEGSWLTVV.

This clone was counted between two and nine times. The CDR3: CASSERGPTDTQYF. In DNA, the CDR3 is TGTGCCAGCAGTGAGCGGGGACCCACAGATACGCAGTATTTT. The chain links TRBV4-2 to TRBJ2-3; 7 nucleotides line up with TRBD2. The V and J ends lost 6 bases and 2 bases, in that order; junction bases with no gene match: 5. Looked up from germline, CDR1 is LGHNA and CDR2 is YNFKEQ. The CDR3 runs 14 residues.

This clone was picked up a small number of times. The chain combines TRBV4-2 with TRBJ1-2, with no clear D. Germline V lookup: CDR1 LGHNA, CDR2 YNFKEQ. Trimming stripped 1 base from V and 0 bases from J, with 9 bases between. The CDR3 length is 15 residues. The CDR3 reads CASSQVRGANYGYTF. CDR3 in DNA: TGTGCCAGCAGCCAAGTCCGGGGAGCTAACTATGGCTACACCTTC.

The genes are TRBV6-1 and TRBJ1-2; D call uncertain. Germline-derived CDR1 and CDR2 are MNHNS and SASEGT. With 0 bases removed from V and 4 bases from J, the gap between germline ends came to 12 bases. The CDR3 runs to 15 residues. Here the CDR3 reads CASSEAQVGGYGYTF. The CDR3 coding sequence is TGTGCCAGCAGTGAAGCGCAAGTCGGCGGCTATGGCTACACCTTC.

The chain joins TRBV6-1 to TRBJ1-6; D is uncertain. V was pared by 4 bases and J by 1 base, with 8 bases between. Per germline, CDR1 MNHNS and CDR2 SASEGT. The CDR3 has 15 amino acids. The DNA for the CDR3 is TGTGCCAGCAGTGTCGGGGAATCCTATAATTCACCCCTCCACTTT. This translates into CASSVGESYNSPLHF.

The chain has TRBV6-1 and TRBJ2-7; 14 nucleotides align to TRBD2. V gave up 6 bases and J gave up 5 bases; unmatched junction bases: 3. Per the germline V gene, CDR1 is MNHNS and CDR2 is SASEGT. CDR3 length: 14 amino acids. The CDR3 DNA reads as TGTGCCAGCAGGGGGGGACTAGCGGGGGACGAGCAGTACTTC. Protein product: CASRGGLAGDEQYF.

This clone has just a few counts. The rearrangement uses TRBV7-9 and TRBJ1-2, with 9 bases lining up with TRBD1. This CDR3 spans 15 amino acids. Unmatched junction bases numbered 8, after V lost 1 base and J lost 8 bases. CDR1 SEHNR and CDR2 FQNEAQ come from the germline V gene (reference sequence). The CDR3 DNA is TGTGCCAGCAGCTTAGAGCTCAGGACAGGGGACGGCTACACCTTC. This codes for CASSLELRTGDGYTF.

The V call is TRBV11-2, the J call TRBJ1-2, with 9 bases identical to TRBD1. V dropped 5 bases and J dropped 3; count of bases not matched to a gene: 7. The CDR3 is 15 residues long. The germline V gene encodes CDR1 SGHAT and CDR2 FQNNGV. This CDR3 reads CASSLPRTGDYGYTF. The CDR3 DNA sequence: TGTGCCAGCAGCCTCCCCCGGACAGGGGACTATGGCTACACCTTC.

V is TRBV7-2 and J is TRBJ2-2; a possible D gene is TRBD1 (6 bases). This CDR3 spans 15 amino acids. CDR1 is SGHTA, CDR2 FQGNSA, per germline. Trimming took 0 bases from V and 6 from J, leaving 11 bases between them. This chain's CDR3 is CASSLAGAPPGELFF. The CDR3 DNA is TGTGCCAGCAGCTTAGCGGGGGCCCCGCCCGGGGAGCTGTTTTTT.

This clone was counted between two and nine times. This chain uses TRBV4-1 with TRBJ2-7, with 9 bases aligning to TRBD1. The germline V gene encodes CDR1 MGHRA and CDR2 YSYEKL. Unmatched junction bases numbered 10, after V lost 2 bases and J lost 2 bases. The CDR3 is 17 residues long. CDR3 loop: CASSQFGPGTGTYEQYF. The CDR3 DNA reads TGCGCCAGCAGCCAATTTGGACCCGGGACAGGGACCTACGAGCAGTACTTC.

This clone was seen once. The chain is built from TRBV29-1 and TRBJ2-7; 10 bases are a match to TRBD1. Germline V lookup: CDR1 SQVTM, CDR2 ANQGSEA. The V gene end was trimmed by 1 base and the J gene end by 5 bases; junction bases not matched to a gene: 17. The CDR3 extends over 18 amino acids. The chain's CDR3 is CSVEGHSPWLTGGHEQYF. The CDR3 DNA is TGCAGCGTTGAAGGGCACTCCCCTTGGTTGACAGGGGGCCACGAGCAGTACTTC.

The rearrangement joins TRBV5-1 to TRBJ2-7, with 9 bases lining up with TRBD2. Germline trimming cut 0 bases from V and 2 bases from J; bases unmatched to any gene: 6. This CDR3 is 16 amino acids long. Germline CDR1 reads SGHRS; CDR2 reads YFSETQ. The CDR3 bases are TGCGCCAGCAGCTTGGGAGCGGGGGGATATACCTACGAGCAGTACTTC. This gives the protein CASSLGAGGYTYEQYF.

The V call is TRBV9, the J call TRBJ1-6; D gene unclear. CDR3 length: 16 residues. Looked up from germline, CDR1 is SGDLS and CDR2 is YYNGEE. Trimming removed 0 bases from V and 1 base from J, with 8 bases in between. The CDR3 protein is CASSVDVTSYNSPLHF. CDR3 nucleotide sequence: TGTGCCAGCAGCGTAGACGTTACATCCTATAATTCACCCCTCCACTTT.

For the CDR3, the DNA is TGTGCCAGCAGCCGTTGGGACAAGTCTTCCTACGAGCAGTACTTC. Amino acids: CASSRWDKSSYEQYF. The V call is TRBV11-2, the J call TRBJ2-7; a weak D match, TRBD1 (6 bases). The germline V gene encodes CDR1 SGHAT and CDR2 FQNNGV. The CDR3 contains 15 residues. V lost 5 bases and J lost 1, with 15 bases in between.